A single T cell receptor beta chain is shown here with its context. Antigen: not known. The data derive from a study of T-cell reconstitution after alpha-beta-depleted transplantation in children. The study's findings and limits: One year post-transplant, T-cell counts and diversity were largely derived from T cells produced anew.

The length of the CDR3 is 15 residues. The germline V gene has CDR1 SGHRS and CDR2 YFSETQ. V lost 0 bases to trimming and J lost 7 bases, with 13 bases between them. A library of TCRbeta sequences, prepared with unique molecular identifiers, was generated. From the PCR reads, TCRdb called clonotypes with MiXCR, one entry per CDR3 protein. The table shows about 980,000 distinct CDR3 sequences, with around 30% occurring only once. Sequences were derived from PBMCs, mostly from graft donor cells, sampled 360 days after TCRalphabeta/CD19-depleted stem cell transplant. The clonotype was recovered from a boy less than two years old who had a stem cell transplant for SCID, so the T cells may come from the graft donor. The chain combines TRBV5-1 with TRBJ1-4; D is undetermined. This CDR3 reads CASSLGQARGEKLFF. The CDR3 nucleotides read TGCGCCAGCAGCTTGGGCCAGGCGCGAGGTGAAAAACTGTTTTTT.